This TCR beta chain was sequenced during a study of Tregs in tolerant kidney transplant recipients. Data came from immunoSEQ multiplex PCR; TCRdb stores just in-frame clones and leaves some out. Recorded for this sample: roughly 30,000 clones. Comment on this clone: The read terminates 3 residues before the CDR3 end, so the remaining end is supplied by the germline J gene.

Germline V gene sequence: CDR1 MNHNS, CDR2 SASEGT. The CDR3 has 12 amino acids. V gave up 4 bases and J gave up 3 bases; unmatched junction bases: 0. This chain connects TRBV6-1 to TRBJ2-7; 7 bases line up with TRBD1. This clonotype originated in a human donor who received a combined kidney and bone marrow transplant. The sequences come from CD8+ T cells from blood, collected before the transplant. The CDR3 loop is CASSGQGYEQYF. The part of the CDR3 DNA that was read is TGTGCCAGCAGTGGACAGGGCTACGAG.